The clone carrying this T cell receptor (beta chain) was detected only once. What it binds is not known. The germline gives CDR1 MRHNA, CDR2 SNTAGT. The CDR3 runs 17 residues. Losses at the gene ends were 3 bases for V and 1 base for J; bases not matched to a gene: 4. The data stem from a study of cytomegalovirus exposure and HLA in healthy donors. Study as a whole: Approximately 81% of roughly 430 genotyped donors fell in the Caucasian-associated ancestry cluster. Points from the study as a whole: A prior analysis recorded that most TCR beta V segments were productive about 90% or about 30% of the time. Reported findings show TCR beta sequences accurately forecast HLA-A and HLA-B alleles in most subjects. In a later analysis, compared with equally common non-associated chains, HLA-associated beta chains were more expanded.

PCR amplification relied on 60 Vbeta primers (plus 13 Jbeta primers). TCRdb's copy holds only in-frame clones and misses some; the assay was immunoSEQ multiplex PCR. The data show nearly 110,000 clones, roughly three quarters seen once. The chain uses TRBV6-4 and TRBJ2-3; 13 bases map to TRBD2. The origin of this receptor is a man younger than 35 in good health and CMV-seronegative. What was sequenced was PBMCs. As DNA, the CDR3 is TGTGCCAGCAGTGAACTAGCGGGGGGGTCGGGCACAGATACGCAGTATTTT. Its protein is CASSELAGGSGTDTQYF.